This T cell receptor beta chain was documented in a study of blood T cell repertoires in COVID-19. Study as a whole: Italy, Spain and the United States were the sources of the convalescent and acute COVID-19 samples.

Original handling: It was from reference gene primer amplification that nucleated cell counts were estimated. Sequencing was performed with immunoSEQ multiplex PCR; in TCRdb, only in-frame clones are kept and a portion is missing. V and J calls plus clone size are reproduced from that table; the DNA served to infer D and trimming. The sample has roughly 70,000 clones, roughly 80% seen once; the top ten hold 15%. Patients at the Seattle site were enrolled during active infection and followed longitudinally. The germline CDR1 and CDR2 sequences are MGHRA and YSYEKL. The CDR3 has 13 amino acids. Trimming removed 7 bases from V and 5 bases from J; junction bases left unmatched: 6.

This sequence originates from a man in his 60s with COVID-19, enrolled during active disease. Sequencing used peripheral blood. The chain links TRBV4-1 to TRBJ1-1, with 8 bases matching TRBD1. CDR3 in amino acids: CASKTTGVTEAFF. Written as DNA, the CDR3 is TGCGCCAGCAAAACGACAGGGGTTACTGAAGCTTTCTTT.